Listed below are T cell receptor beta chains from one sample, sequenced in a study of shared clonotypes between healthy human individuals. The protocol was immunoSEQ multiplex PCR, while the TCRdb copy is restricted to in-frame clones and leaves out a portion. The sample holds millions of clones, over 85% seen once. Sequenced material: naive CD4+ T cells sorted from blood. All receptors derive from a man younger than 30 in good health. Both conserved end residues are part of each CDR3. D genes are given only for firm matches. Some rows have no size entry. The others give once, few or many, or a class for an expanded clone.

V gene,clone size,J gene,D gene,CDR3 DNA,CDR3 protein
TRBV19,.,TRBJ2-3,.,TGTGCCAGTACTAATATCGCACAGAAAGACACAGATACGCAGTATTTT,CASTNIAQKDTDTQYF
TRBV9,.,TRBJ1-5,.,TGTGCCAGCAGCGTAGATGGGGAGTCCTATAGCAATCAGCCCCAGCATTTT,CASSVDGESYSNQPQHF
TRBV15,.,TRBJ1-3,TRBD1,TGTGCCACCAGCAAAGGGACAGACTCTGGAAACACCATATATTTT,CATSKGTDSGNTIYF
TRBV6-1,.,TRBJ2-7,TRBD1,TGTGCCAGCAGTGGACGGGACAGCCGGCCCTACGAGCAGTACTTC,CASSGRDSRPYEQYF
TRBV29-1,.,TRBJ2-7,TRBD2,TGCAGCGACGGGAGGAAGGGGCTAGCTAGGTACGAGCAGTACTTC,CSDGRKGLARYEQYF
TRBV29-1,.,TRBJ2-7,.,TGCAGCGTTGAGCCCCACGGAGGGGGACTTCACTTC,CSVEPHGGGLHF
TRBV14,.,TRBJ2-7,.,TGTGCCAGCAGCCAAAGGCTTTCCTACGAGCAGTACTTC,CASSQRLSYEQYF
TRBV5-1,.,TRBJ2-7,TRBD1,TGCGCCAGCAGCCTCGACAGGGGCCCTTCCTACGAGCAGTACTTC,CASSLDRGPSYEQYF
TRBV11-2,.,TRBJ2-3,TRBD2,TGTGCCAGCAGCACTAGCGGGAGAGGAGATACGCAGTATTTT,CASSTSGRGDTQYF
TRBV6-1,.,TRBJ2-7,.,TGTGCCAGCCAAGGGGGAAACTCCTACGAGCAGTACTTC,CASQGGNSYEQYF
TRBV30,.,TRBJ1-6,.,TGTGCCTGGAGTGTTCAGATCTATAATTCACCCCTCCACTTT,CAWSVQIYNSPLHF
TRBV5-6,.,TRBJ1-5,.,TGTGCCAGCAGCTTAGGTCAGGTCAGCAATCAGCCCCAGCATTTT,CASSLGQVSNQPQHF
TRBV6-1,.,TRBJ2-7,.,TGTGCCACCACCATTTACGAGCAGTACTTC,CATTIYEQYF
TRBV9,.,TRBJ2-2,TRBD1,TGTGCCAGCGGGAAGGGGGCCCCCGGGGAGCTGTTTTTT,CASGKGAPGELFF
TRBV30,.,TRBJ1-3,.,TGTGCCTTGATCTCTGGAAACACCATATATTTT,CALISGNTIYF
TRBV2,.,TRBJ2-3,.,TGTGCCAGCAGTGAGGGTCAGATCACAGATACGCAGTATTTT,CASSEGQITDTQYF
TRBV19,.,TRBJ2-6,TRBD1,TGTGCCAGTAAAAGGGACAGGATCTCCTCTGGGGCCAACGTCCTGACTTTC,CASKRDRISSGANVLTF
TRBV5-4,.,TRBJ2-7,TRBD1,TGTGCCAGCAGCCAGACAGGGAAGGGGATCTACGAGCAGTACTTC,CASSQTGKGIYEQYF
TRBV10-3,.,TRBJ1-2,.,TGTGCCATCAGTGAGCCCCGGGGGGTAGGCTACACCTTC,CAISEPRGVGYTF
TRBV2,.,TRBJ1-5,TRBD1,TGTGCCAGCAGATCGGACAGGGCTAGCAATCAGCCCCAGCATTTT,CASRSDRASNQPQHF
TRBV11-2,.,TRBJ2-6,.,TGTGCCAGCAGCTTAGAACTCTCTGGGGCCAACGTCCTGACTTTC,CASSLELSGANVLTF
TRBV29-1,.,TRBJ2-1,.,TGCAGCGCTGCGGTTTTCAACAATGAGCAGTTCTTC,CSAAVFNNEQFF
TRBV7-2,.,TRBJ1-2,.,TGTGCCAGCAACCCCACGGGGACTAACTATGGCTACACCTTC,CASNPTGTNYGYTF
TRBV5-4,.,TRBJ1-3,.,TGTGCCAGCAGTATGGGGACGGCGCCACCGGAGGACACCATATATTTT,CASSMGTAPPEDTIYF
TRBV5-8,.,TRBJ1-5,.,TGTGCCAGCAGTCTCGGACATATTTCTAGCAATCAGCCCCAGCATTTT,CASSLGHISSNQPQHF
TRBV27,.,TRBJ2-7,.,TGTGCCAGCAGTTTATCGACGGGTCACTCCACCTACGAGCAGTACTTC,CASSLSTGHSTYEQYF
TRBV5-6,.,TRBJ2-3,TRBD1,TGTGCCAGCAGCTTACTTGACAGGGGAAGAGGGACGCAGTATTTT,CASSLLDRGRGTQYF
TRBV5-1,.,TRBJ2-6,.,TGCGCCAGCAGCTTGCGAGGAGACTCTGGGGCCAACGTCCTGACTTTC,CASSLRGDSGANVLTF
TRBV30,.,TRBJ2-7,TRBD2,TGTGCCCTAGCGGGGGGCTACGAGCAGTACTTC,CALAGGYEQYF
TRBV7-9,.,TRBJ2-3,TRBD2,TGTGCCAGCAGCTTTCTAGCGGGGGGTTTAGATACGCAGTATTTT,CASSFLAGGLDTQYF
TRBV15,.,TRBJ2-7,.,TGTGCCACCAGCAGGGAACGGAAGGGTCGGGAGCAGTACTTC,CATSRERKGREQYF
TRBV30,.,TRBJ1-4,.,TGTGCCGGGGGCGTTACGACAGATGAAAAACTGTTTTTT,CAGGVTTDEKLFF
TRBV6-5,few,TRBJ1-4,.,TGTGCCAGCAGTTACTCGATGTATAGCAGCAATCTGTTTTTT,CASSYSMYSSNLFF
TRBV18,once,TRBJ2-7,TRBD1,TGTGCCAGCTCACCCATGGGACAGGGGAGCTCCTACGAGCAGTACTTC,CASSPMGQGSSYEQYF
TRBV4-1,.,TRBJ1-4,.,TGCGCCAGCAGCCAACCTCGGGCTTCGGGGGAAAAACTGTTTTTT,CASSQPRASGEKLFF
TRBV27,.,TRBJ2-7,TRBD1,TGTGCCAGCAGTTTATACTTGACAGGGCCCTACGAGCAGTACTTC,CASSLYLTGPYEQYF